The 18 T cell receptor beta chains below all came from one sample that was sequenced in a study of CD8 T cells in ankylosing spondylitis. TCRdb fed the 5' RACE reads into MiXCR, producing one record per CDR3 protein. Counted here are about 92,000 distinct CDR3 sequences, about 8.1% occurring once; the ten biggest clones make up under 6%. Sequenced input: blood, either unsorted or a sorted T cell fraction (not recorded which). The source is a male donor with ankylosing spondylitis or in good health (not recorded which).

In its sample, this clonotype was seen many times. J is TRBJ2-5 and V is TRBV7-3; possibly TRBD1 for D (6 bases). CDR1 is SGHTA, CDR2 FQGTGA, per germline. V lost 3 bases, J lost 4 bases, and 12 bases lay in between. The CDR3 is 14 amino acids. The CDR3: CASSFKGRGETQYF. The CDR3 DNA is TGTGCCAGCAGCTTTAAGGGCAGGGGAGAGACCCAGTACTTC.

This clonotype was observed many times. The chain combines TRBV28 with TRBJ1-2; D call uncertain. V lost 0 bases to trimming and J lost 6 bases, with 8 bases between them. The CDR3 is made up of 13 amino acids. CDR1 and CDR2 (germline): MDHEN, SYDVKM. The CDR3 nucleotides read TGTGCCAGCAGTTTATGGGGGTCCCATGGCTACACCTTC. Amino acids: CASSLWGSHGYTF.

This clonotype was found many times. The chain combines TRBV20-1 with TRBJ2-5; weak D call: TRBD2 (5 bases). Trimming shortened V by 0 bases and J by 5 bases, and 13 bases separated the two germline ends. Germline CDR1 and CDR2: DFQATT and SNEGSKA (reference sequence). The CDR3 runs to 14 residues. This CDR3 is CSARDLGRGETQYF. In DNA form, the CDR3 reads TGCAGTGCTAGAGATCTGGGCCGAGGGGAGACCCAGTACTTC.

This clonotype was recorded at least ten times. This chain connects TRBV10-2 to TRBJ2-5, with D possibly matching TRBD1 (5 bases). The ends were cut back, 3 bases at V and 1 base at J, with 12 bases in the middle. The CDR3 has 15 amino acids. The germline gives CDR1 WSHSY, CDR2 SAAADI. CDR3 in DNA: TGCGCCAGCAGTGAAGGCACAGGCCCCCAAGAGACCCAGTACTTC. It encodes CASSEGTGPQETQYF.

This clonotype has ten or more counts. V is TRBV2 and J is TRBJ2-1, with 7 bases aligning to TRBD2. Trimming cost V 7 bases and J 7 bases; bases outside gene matches: 10. The CDR3 length is 14 residues. Germline V gene lookup returns CDR1 SNHLY and CDR2 FYNNEI. The CDR3 reads CASTSTGRGNEQFF. The CDR3 region has the DNA TGTGCCAGCACATCCACGGGGCGGGGGAATGAGCAGTTCTTC.

This clonotype was observed many times. The chain combines TRBV12-3 or TRBV12-4 with TRBJ1-4, with a tentative D call TRBD1 (6 bases). V lost 6 bases to trimming and J lost 5 bases, with 22 bases between them. CDR3 length equals 17 residues. CDR3 amino acids: CASSPLLQGPENEKLFF. In nucleotides, the CDR3 is TGTGCCAGCAGCCCCCTCCTCCAGGGGCCGGAAAATGAAAAACTGTTTTTT.

At least ten counts were recorded for this clonotype. V gene TRBV5-1 combines with J gene TRBJ2-6; D tentatively reads TRBD1 or TRBD2 (5 bases each). The germline V and J ends were trimmed by 0 bases and 0 bases, with 10 bases remaining between them. Per germline, CDR1 SGHRS and CDR2 YFSETQ. The CDR3 has 17 amino acids. The CDR3 is CASSLAGPRSGANVLTF. DNA of the CDR3: TGCGCCAGCAGCTTGGCGGGACCCCGCTCTGGGGCCAACGTCCTGACTTTC.

This clonotype has at least ten counts. The gene calls are TRBV20-1 and TRBJ1-5; perhaps TRBD1 as D (5 bases). The CDR3 runs to 14 residues. CDR1 is DFQATT, CDR2 SNEGSKA, per germline (reference sequence). Between the trimmed V and J ends, which lost 2 bases and 6 bases, there was a span of 14 bases. The CDR3: CSARSRTISQPQHF. CDR3 nucleotides: TGCAGTGCTAGATCCCGGACAATAAGTCAGCCCCAGCATTTT.

In its sample, this clonotype was seen many times. This chain joins TRBV5-1 and TRBJ2-1; tentative D call: TRBD2 (6 bases). This CDR3 has 16 residues. Trimming took 4 bases from V and 0 from J, leaving 14 bases between them. CDR1 is SGHRS and CDR2 is YFSETQ in the germline V gene. The CDR3 sequence: CASSMTSLSSYNEQFF. In DNA, the CDR3 is TGCGCCAGCAGCATGACTAGTCTGAGCTCCTACAATGAGCAGTTCTTC.

This clonotype was picked up a small number of times. The chain links TRBV7-2 to TRBJ2-3; D not resolved. Germline CDR1 reads SGHTA; CDR2 reads FQGNSA. The V and J ends lost 4 bases and 4 bases respectively, with 12 bases between them. The CDR3 is 14 amino acids. CDR3 sequence (DNA): TGTGCCAGCAGCTCATACTTAGGTCCAGATACGCAGTATTTT. It translates to CASSSYLGPDTQYF. Together with reference TRBV7-2 and TRBJ2-3, the CDR3 gives the full variable domain: GAGVSQSPSNKVTEKGKDVELRCDPISGHTALYWYRQSLGQGLEFLIYFQGNSAPDKSGLPSDRFSAERTGGSVSTLTIQRTQQEDSAVYLCASSSYLGPDTQYFGPGTRLTVL.

This clonotype occurred many times. This chain uses TRBV20-1 with TRBJ2-7; TRBD1 is a possible D gene (5 bases). CDR1 is DFQATT, CDR2 SNEGSKA, per germline (reference sequence). The CDR3 covers 12 residues. V shed 4 bases and J shed 3 bases, with 10 bases lying between them. CDR3 in DNA: TGCAGTGCTACCACCACAGGCTACGAGCAGTACTTC. Protein sequence: CSATTTGYEQYF.

This clonotype was seen at least ten times. The rearrangement uses TRBV12-3 or TRBV12-4 and TRBJ1-1; tentative D call: TRBD1 (5 bases). The V gene lost 3 bases and the J gene lost 1 base, with 12 bases spanning the gap. CDR3 size: 15 residues. CDR3 region: CASSFRVWGNTEAFF. CDR3 bases: TGTGCCAGCAGTTTCAGGGTTTGGGGGAACACTGAAGCTTTCTTT.

About this clonotype itself: A much bigger clone sits one base away, suggesting this may be a read error. The genes are TRBV12-3 or TRBV12-4 and TRBJ1-5, with unresolved D. The CDR3 is 14 amino acids. In DNA form, the CDR3 reads TGTGCCAGCAGTTTAGCGGGAGACAATCAGCCCGAGCATTTT. Its protein product is CASSLAGDNQPEHF.

This clonotype showed up just a few times. The J gene is TRBJ2-1, the V gene TRBV7-2; possibly TRBD1 or TRBD2 for D (5 bases each). V lost 5 bases and J 7 bases, leaving 15 bases between the germline ends. Germline V CDR1 and CDR2: SGHTA, FQGNSA. CDR3 length: 14 amino acids. CDR3 residues: CASSREGRQNEQFF. DNA for the CDR3: TGTGCCAGCAGCCGCGAGGGACGTCAGAATGAGCAGTTCTTC. Full variable domain (outside the CDR3, taken from reference TRBV7-2 and TRBJ2-1): GAGVSQSPSNKVTEKGKDVELRCDPISGHTALYWYRQSLGQGLEFLIYFQGNSAPDKSGLPSDRFSAERTGGSVSTLTIQRTQQEDSAVYLCASSREGRQNEQFFGPGTRLTVL.

This clonotype was seen ten or more times. V and J are TRBV7-8 and TRBJ2-7; 7 bases line up with TRBD1. The CDR3 extends over 13 amino acids. CDR1 is SGHVS, CDR2 FQNEAQ, per germline. V was pared by 4 bases and J by 6 bases, with 6 bases of the junction left unmatched. The CDR3 DNA reads TGTGCCAGCAGCTCGATGGGACAGACCGAGCAGTACTTC. It encodes CASSSMGQTEQYF.

This clonotype has more than one count but fewer than ten. The genes are TRBV20-1 and TRBJ2-5; D gene ambiguous. Trimming removed 6 bases at V and 2 bases at J, with 19 bases between. This CDR3 comprises 15 residues. Looked up from germline, CDR1 is DFQATT and CDR2 is SNEGSKA (reference sequence). CDR3 amino acids: CSAPPLRRLQETQYF. The DNA of the CDR3 is TGCAGTGCGCCTCCCCTCAGGCGGTTACAAGAGACCCAGTACTTC.

Points on this clonotype: This may arise from a read error, as a much more abundant clone is one base away. The V gene is TRBV5-1, the J gene TRBJ2-7; 9 bases match TRBD1. Germline CDR1 is SGHRS and CDR2 is YFSETQ. V dropped 1 base and J dropped 6; count of bases not matched to a gene: 5. The CDR3 sequence is 14 residues long. The CDR3 nucleotides are TGCGCCAGCAGCTTGTCCGGGACAGGGCCCGAGCAGTACTTC. This codes for CASSLSGTGPEQYF.

The chain recombines TRBV7-2 with TRBJ2-6; D unclear. This CDR3 has 15 residues. Deletions cut 3 bases from V and 2 bases from J, with 8 bases between. Looked up from germline, CDR1 is SGHTA and CDR2 is FQGNSA. CDR3 amino acids: CASSFDITGANVLTF. In DNA, the CDR3 is TGTGCCAGCAGCTTCGACATTACTGGGGCCAACGTCCTGACTTTC.